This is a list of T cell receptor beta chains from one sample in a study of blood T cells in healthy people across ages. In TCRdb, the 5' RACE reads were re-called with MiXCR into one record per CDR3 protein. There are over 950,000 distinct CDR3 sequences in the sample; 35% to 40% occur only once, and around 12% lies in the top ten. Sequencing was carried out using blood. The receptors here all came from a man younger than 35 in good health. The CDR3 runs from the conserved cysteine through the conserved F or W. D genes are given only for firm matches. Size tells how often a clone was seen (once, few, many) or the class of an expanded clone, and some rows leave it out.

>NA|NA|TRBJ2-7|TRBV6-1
TGTGCCAGCAGTAAACTGGACATGTACGAGCAGTACTTC
CASSKLDMYEQYF
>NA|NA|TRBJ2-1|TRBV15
TGTGCCACCAGCCAGAGTGGTAGACGCAATGAGCAGTTCTTC
CATSQSGRRNEQFF
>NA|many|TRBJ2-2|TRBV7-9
TGTGCCAGCAGCGCGAACACCGGGGAGCTGTTTTTT
CASSANTGELFF
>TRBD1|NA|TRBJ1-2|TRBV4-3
TGCGCCAGCAGCCAAGCGAGACAGGGGATCTATGGCTACACCTTC
CASSQARQGIYGYTF
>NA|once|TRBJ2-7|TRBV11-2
TGTGCCAGCAGGCCGACATTGACCTACGAGCAGTACTTC
CASRPTLTYEQYF
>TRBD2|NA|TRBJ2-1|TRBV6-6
TGTGCCAGCAGGACCACTAGCGGGAGGGCCCATGAGCAGTTCTTC
CASRTTSGRAHEQFF
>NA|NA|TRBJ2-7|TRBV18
TGTGCCAGCTCAGTGACCTCAGGTTCCTACGAGCAGTACTTC
CASSVTSGSYEQYF
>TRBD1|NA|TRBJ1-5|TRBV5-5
TGTGCCAGCAGCCCGAGGGGCGGACAGGACAATCAGCCCCAGCATTTT
CASSPRGGQDNQPQHF
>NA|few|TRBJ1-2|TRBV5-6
TGTGCCAGCAGCTTGCAGTATACAGCTCTCCTGAACTATGGCTACACCTTC
CASSLQYTALLNYGYTF
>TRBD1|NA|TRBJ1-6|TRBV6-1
TGTGCCAGCAGTCCCCAGGGACAGGGGGTAATTAATTCACCCCTCCACTTT
CASSPQGQGVINSPLHF
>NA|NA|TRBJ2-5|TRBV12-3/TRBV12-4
TGTGCCAGCAGCCCCTTCATGGGTACAGAGCAGTACTTC
CASSPFMGTEQYF
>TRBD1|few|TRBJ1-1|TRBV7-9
TGTGCCAGCAGCCTAGGGACAGAGGAAGCTTTCTTT
CASSLGTEEAFF
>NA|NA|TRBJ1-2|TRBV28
TGTGCCAGCAGTCAAGGAGGGCAAGGCTACACCTTC
CASSQGGQGYTF
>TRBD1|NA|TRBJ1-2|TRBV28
TGTGCCAGCAGTTCAGGACCGGGACAGGCTTATGGCTACACCTTC
CASSSGPGQAYGYTF
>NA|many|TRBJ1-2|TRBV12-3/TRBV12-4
TGTGCCAGCAGTCCCGGGGGCTCCTACTATGGCTACACCTTC
CASSPGGSYYGYTF
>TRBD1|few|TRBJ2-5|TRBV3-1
TGTGCCAGCAGCCAAGCCCTATTTCTGCAGGGGGCCTTCTTAGAGACCCAGTACTTC
CASSQALFLQGAFLETQYF
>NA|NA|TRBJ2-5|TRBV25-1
TGTGCCAGCAGTTTGGGGGGACACTGGGACCAAGAGACCCAGTACTTC
CASSLGGHWDQETQYF
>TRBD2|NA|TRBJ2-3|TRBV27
TGTGCCAGCAGTTTATTTGCGAGCGGGGGGTCCGATACGCAGTATTTT
CASSLFASGGSDTQYF
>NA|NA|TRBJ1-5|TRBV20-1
TGCAGTGCTATCCCGGGGGGGGTCAGCGTAAGCAATCAGCCCCAGCATTTT
CSAIPGGVSVSNQPQHF
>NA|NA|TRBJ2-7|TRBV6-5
TGTGCCAGCAGTTACTCGAAAGGGCGTCACGAGCAGTACTTC
CASSYSKGRHEQYF
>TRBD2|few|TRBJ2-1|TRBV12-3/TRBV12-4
TGTGCCAGCACCGGGGGACTAGTGGACTCGGATGAGCAGTTCTTC
CASTGGLVDSDEQFF
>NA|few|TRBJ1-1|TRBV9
TGTGCCAGCAGCGTAGGGGGGGCGAGCACTGAAGCTTTCTTT
CASSVGGASTEAFF
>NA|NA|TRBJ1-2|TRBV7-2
TGTGCCAGCAGTTTGCCGGGAGAAAACTATGGCTACACCTTC
CASSLPGENYGYTF
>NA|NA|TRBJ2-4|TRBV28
TGTGCCACTGAGACAGAAAACATTCAGTACTTC
CATETENIQYF
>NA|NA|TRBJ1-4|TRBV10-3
TGTGCCATCAGTGAGTCTGGCGGATTTAGTTTAACTAATGAAAAACTGTTTTTT
CAISESGGFSLTNEKLFF
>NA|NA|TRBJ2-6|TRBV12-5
TGTGCTAGCCGCGCGGATTCTGGGGCCAACGTCCTGACTTTC
CASRADSGANVLTF
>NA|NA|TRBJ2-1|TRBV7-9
TGTGCCAGCAGCTTAGGACGCTCCATTGGGGAGACCCAGTTCTTC
CASSLGRSIGETQFF
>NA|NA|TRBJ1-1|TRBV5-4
TGTGCCAGCAGCTCGCGTGGGCGCGGGACTGAAGCTTTCTTT
CASSSRGRGTEAFF
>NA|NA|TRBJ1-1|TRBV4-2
TGTGCCAGCGGCCAAGAAAACCAGGACACTGAAGCTTTCTTT
CASGQENQDTEAFF
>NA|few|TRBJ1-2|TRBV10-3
TGTGCCATCAGTGATGCAGGGAGGGAAATTAACTATGGCTACACCTTC
CAISDAGREINYGYTF
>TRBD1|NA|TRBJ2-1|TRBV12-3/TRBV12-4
TGTGCCAGCGTAACGACAGGGGGCCGCAATGAGCAGTTCTTC
CASVTTGGRNEQFF
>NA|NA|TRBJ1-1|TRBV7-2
TGTGCCAGCAGACGGGGGCCAGCGTATACTGAAGCTTTCTTT
CASRRGPAYTEAFF
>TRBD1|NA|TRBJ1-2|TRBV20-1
TGCAGTGCTAGGGTGACCGGGACAGGGGGTAGTAACTATGGCTACACCTTC
CSARVTGTGGSNYGYTF
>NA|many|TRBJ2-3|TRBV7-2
TGTGCCAGCAGCACTAGGTCAGATACGCAGTATTTT
CASSTRSDTQYF
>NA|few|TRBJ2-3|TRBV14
TGTGCCAGCAGCCCCTCCTCAGGTCACACGCAGTATTTT
CASSPSSGHTQYF
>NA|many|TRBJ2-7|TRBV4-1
TGCGCCAGCAGCCCCCCCACAGGGCATGGGATTTCCTACGAGCAGTACTTC
CASSPPTGHGISYEQYF
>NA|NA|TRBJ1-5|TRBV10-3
TGTGCCATCAGTGATACGAGGGACCAGCCCCAGCATTTT
CAISDTRDQPQHF
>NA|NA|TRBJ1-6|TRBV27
TGTGCCAGCAGTGCCCTACAGGGCTTGAATTCACCCCTCCACTTT
CASSALQGLNSPLHF
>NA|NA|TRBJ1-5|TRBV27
TGTGCCAGCAGTTCGACAGGCTCCCTTAGCAATCAGCCCCAGCATTTT
CASSSTGSLSNQPQHF
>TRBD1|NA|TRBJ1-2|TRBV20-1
TGCAGTGCTCCCCTCCAGCCAGGGGGCGATGGCTACACCTTC
CSAPLQPGGDGYTF
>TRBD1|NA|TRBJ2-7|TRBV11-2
TGTGCCAGCAGCTTAGTCGAGACAGGGGGCTTCTACTACGAGCAGTACTTC
CASSLVETGGFYYEQYF
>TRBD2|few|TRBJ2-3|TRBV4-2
TGTGCCAGCAGCCGAGAATTAGCGGGGGGAGTCATCACAGATACGCAGTATTTT
CASSRELAGGVITDTQYF
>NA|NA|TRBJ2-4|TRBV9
TGTGCCAGCAGCCGGACGTCGCAGGGGCTAAAAAACATTCAGTACTTC
CASSRTSQGLKNIQYF
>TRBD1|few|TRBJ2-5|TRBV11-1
TGTGCCAGCAGCTTCCAAGATAAGGGACAGCAAGAGACCCAGTACTTC
CASSFQDKGQQETQYF